This TCR beta chain was recorded in a study of OX40 agonist ivuxolimab in advanced cancers. In the study overall: Treatment received earlier with anti-PD-1, anti-PD-L1 or anti-CTLA-4 agents was allowed, and over 30% had some.

V lost 1 base and J lost 6; bases outside the gene matches: 5. The CDR3 is 15 residues long. Germline assignment: CDR1 MDHEN and CDR2 SYDVKM. Generated by immunoSEQ multiplex PCR, the TCRdb table keeps only in-frame clones and is missing some. The repertoire holds 85,000 or so clones, with about 86% as singletons. Whole-study results and caveats: Not determined was the antigen specificity of the expanded peripheral T cells. Among T cells, CD8+ cells averaged more expanded clones than CD4+ cells. Partial responders at 0.1-3.0 mg/kg showed near-lowest clonal expansion.

Concerning this clone itself: What it binds is not known.

The sample consisted of CD4+ or CD8+ T cells sorted from blood, taken in a trial of the OX40 agonist ivuxolimab. The clonotype was recovered from an adult with an advanced solid tumor such as melanoma, head and neck, liver or kidney cancer. The chain employs TRBV28 and TRBJ1-4; 7 bases are shared with TRBD1. As DNA, the CDR3 is TGTGCCAGCAGTTTATACGGAGGGGGCCATGAAAAACTGTTTTTT. Amino acids: CASSLYGGGHEKLFF.